This T cell receptor (beta chain) was sequenced in a study of OX40 agonist ivuxolimab in advanced cancers. Turning to the study itself: In this trial design, patients received ivuxolimab intravenously at 0.01 to 10 mg/kg every 2 weeks.

The study's findings and limits: Circulating CD4+ and CD8+ T cells showed clonal expansion by week 6 at 0.1 to 3.0 mg/kg.

With regard to this clone: Its antigen is not identified.

The assay was immunoSEQ multiplex PCR, and TCRdb's table has in-frame clones only and misses some. The profile shows roughly 59,000 clones, over 75% of them singletons. Trimming cost V 4 bases and J 7 bases, with 16 bases left between them. CDR1 is LNHDA and CDR2 is SQIVND in the germline V gene (reference sequence). This CDR3 contains 15 residues. This rearrangement joins TRBV19 to TRBJ1-4; weak D call: TRBD1 (5 bases). The TCR sequence derives from an adult with an advanced solid tumor such as melanoma, head and neck, liver or kidney cancer. The source was CD4+ or CD8+ T cells sorted from blood, collected in a trial of the OX40 agonist ivuxolimab. The CDR3, as DNA: TGTGCCAGTAGTACGGGGGACGGTTTTTCTGAAAAACTGTTTTTT. Its protein is CASSTGDGFSEKLFF.